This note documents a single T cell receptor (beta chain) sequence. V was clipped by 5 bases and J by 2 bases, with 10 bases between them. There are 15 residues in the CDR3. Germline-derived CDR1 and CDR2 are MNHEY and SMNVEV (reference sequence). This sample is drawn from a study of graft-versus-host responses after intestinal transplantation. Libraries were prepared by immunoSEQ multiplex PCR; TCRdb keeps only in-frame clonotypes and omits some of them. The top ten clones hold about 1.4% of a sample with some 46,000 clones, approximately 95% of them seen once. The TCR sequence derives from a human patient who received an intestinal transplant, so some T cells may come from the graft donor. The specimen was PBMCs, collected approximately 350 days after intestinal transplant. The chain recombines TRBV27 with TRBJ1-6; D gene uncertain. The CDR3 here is CASSGGDAYNSPLHF. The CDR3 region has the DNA TGTGCCAGCAGTGGCGGGGATGCCTATAATTCACCCCTCCACTTT.